Described below is a single T cell receptor (beta chain) sequence and its context. Its recognized antigen is unknown. The junction departs from germline at one end; a sequencing error may be responsible. This entry belongs to a study of breast tumors, draining lymph nodes, adjacent tissues (dated by TCRdb to 2016 to 2018). Concerning the study at large: The study compared TCR beta repertoires across tumor, adjacent nontumor tissue and axillary lymph nodes from breast cancer patients. The study aimed to assess the relationships and possible T-cell exchange between tumor, surrounding tissue and draining lymph node repertoires in human breast cancer.

The instrument given in TCRdb is Illumina HiSeq 2000. TCR beta chain libraries were generated through multiplex PCR amplification. High-throughput sequencing was used to analyze the amplified TCR beta chain products. Through fastp at Q25 and MiXCR, TCRdb rebuilt clones from the public reads, retaining in-frame beta chains. Every CDR3 protein is listed once, alongside the most common genes and DNA of its rows. Here the sample has tens of thousands of distinct CDR3 sequences; about 21% occur a single time. 2% to 2.5% of the sample is taken by the ten largest. Results and caveats for the whole study, not just this receptor: The conclusion that tumor T cells originate in lymph nodes was framed as consistent with a hypothesis rather than directly demonstrated. Tumors showed preferential V and J gene usage, and their T-cell repertoire diversity fell below that of lymph nodes yet above that of nontumor tissue. A scenario in which most tumor T cells derive from the lymph node and then expand within tumor tissue was judged to be consistent with the data. Tumor and nontumor tissue repertoires were found to be significantly more similar in luminal-like than in basal-like breast cancer.

The axillary draining lymph nodes of breast cancer patients were the source of the lymph node samples. Per the germline V gene (reference sequence), DFQATT is the CDR1 and SNEGSKA is the CDR2. Its CDR3 holds 14 amino acids, cysteine through phenylalanine. Here the CDR3 DNA is all that survives: 42 bases in frame from base 1. Here the chain combines TRBV20-1 and TRBJ1-4; no D gene is confidently identified. The receptor comes from a female donor with breast cancer. Some clones in this sample may be carry-over from other donors' samples. The sequenced material came from axillary lymph node tissue. The nucleotide sequence is given as TGCAGTGCTAGAAATAGAGGTAGTGGTGAAAAACTGCTTTTT. Translation gives CSARNRGSGEKLLF.